Sequencing of this T cell receptor beta chain was carried out in a study of PD-1 blockade in mismatch repair-deficient tumors. Overall study: Enrolled about 2013-2017, patients had progressing, pretreated mismatch repair-deficient cancers of over nine types.

Libraries were prepared by immunoSEQ multiplex PCR; TCRdb keeps only in-frame clonotypes and omits some of them. In the table there are 120,000 or so clones, approximately 90% of which are singletons. The germline V gene has CDR1 SQVTM and CDR2 ANQGSEA. Trimming took 5 bases from V and 4 from J; bases not matched to a gene: 5. The CDR3 runs 12 residues. The sequencing here drew on peripheral blood, taken 44 weeks after starting pembrolizumab. This chain links TRBV29-1 with TRBJ2-7; 7 bases match TRBD1. The sequence was collected from an adult with mismatch repair-deficient cancer. CDR3 residues: CSVSQGNYEQYF. The CDR3 bases are TGCAGCGTTTCACAGGGGAATTACGAGCAGTACTTC.